This TCR beta chain was obtained from a study of beta chain features in type 1 diabetes (dated by TCRdb to between 2018 and 2020). Looking at the study overall: No differences in mean age, gender distribution, total cell number or subset yield were found between patients and healthy donors. A total of over 95,000,000 sorted cells were examined across all samples, and RNA yield correlated strongly with the number of cells per subset. In the study, TCRB repertoires of sorted circulating CD4+ T cell subsets from recently diagnosed type 1 diabetes patients were compared with those of matched healthy donors. Regulatory and stem cell-like memory subsets were obtained from only 8 patients and about eight healthy donors, while naive and central memory subsets were obtained from all 30 or so donors. What the research found in general, with its limitations: PCR may preferentially amplify shorter templates, but because patient and control samples were amplified and corrected together, any resulting skew would affect both groups equally. The naive, central memory and regulatory TCRB repertoires appeared to resemble one another more closely among patients than among healthy donors. At VDJ recombination sites, type 1 diabetes patients had fewer insertions and more deleted nucleotides, which implies abnormalities in thymic rearrangement. In all four CD4+ subsets, TCRB CDR3 length was moderately but significantly shorter in type 1 diabetes patients. Sequencing cDNA rather than genomic DNA could over-represent highly expressing activated cells, although activation and CD3 levels did not differ between groups. Only small numbers of individuals were included in the HLA sub-analyses, which left unresolved whether HLA type had any influence on TCRB rearrangement.

All of the isolated RNA was reverse transcribed with the High Capacity cDNA Reverse Transcription Kit, so expressed TCRB transcripts were sequenced. Deep immunoSEQ sequencing was applied to naive, central memory and regulatory T cell samples, giving an average of roughly 3.6 million total reads per sample. Sorted cells were lysed in RLT buffer and RNA was extracted with DNase-treated RNeasy Micro or Mini kits, depending on cell number. Each cell subset was processed separately to prevent cross-contamination, with patient and healthy donor samples processed together. The immunoSEQ multiplex PCR was used to amplify TCRB sequences from cDNA, generating 87-bp fragments that spanned the CDR3 region. Amplicons were sequenced on the Illumina HiSeq platform. The original pipeline was this. PCR bias was computationally corrected using synthetic template baselines, reads within Hamming distance 2 were collapsed, and singletons that could not be merged were discarded. Reads were aligned to IMGT to assign V, D and J genes, CDR3 length, and insertions or deletions at six rearrangement sites. Within each subset, clonotype counts were normalized to sorted cell number, and only after that were true diversity and Gini coefficients computed with the tcR R package. The overlap coefficient, calculated on TCRB nucleotide sequences, was used to measure repertoire sharing. As a proxy for the pre-selection repertoire, out-of-frame TCRB sequences from naive cells were analyzed. This is the immuneACCESS table as TCRdb keeps it, with only in-frame sequences that have V and J called. A part of the clones is gone; compared with another copy, unresolved V genes explain less than half, and the rest is unexplained. That table furnishes V, J and clone size, whereas the DNA furnished D and trimming. Recorded for this sample are 330,000 or so clones; 15% to 20% of them occurred a single time. Jointly, the top ten make up about 0.044% of the sample.

As concerns this clone: The antigen it binds to is not known. Per-base qualities were not stored, and no clone one base away is much larger.

From each donor, a single peripheral blood sample of 95 to 150 mL on average was drawn into heparinised tubes. Using a panel that included CD45RO, CCR7, CD25, CD127, CD95 and CD27, naive, central memory, regulatory and stem cell-like memory CD4+ T cells were sorted on a BD FACSAria II. All sorted populations exceeded 95% purity. Right away, PBMCs were isolated by Lymphoprep density gradient centrifugation and were stained directly, with no culture step. To minimize batch effects, samples were stained and sorted in pairs, one healthy donor with one patient per experiment. Sequencing used naive CD4+ T cells from blood. What this sample's cell subset or site label stands for: true naive CD4+ T cells. This receptor was obtained from a young woman in good health.

The CDR3 here reads CASTVQENTEAFF. The DNA is TGCGCCAGCACCGTACAGGAGAACACTGAAGCTTTCTTT. Recombination joined TRBV5-1 with TRBJ1-1; TRBD1 is perhaps the D gene, given 5 matching bases. V loses 6 bases, J loses 1 base, and the germline ends lie 10 bases apart. The CDR3, from cysteine to phenylalanine, totals 13 residues. The only DNA kept is the CDR3, 39 bases in frame from the first base. Based on the germline V gene, the CDR1 and CDR2 sequences are SGHRS and YFSETQ.